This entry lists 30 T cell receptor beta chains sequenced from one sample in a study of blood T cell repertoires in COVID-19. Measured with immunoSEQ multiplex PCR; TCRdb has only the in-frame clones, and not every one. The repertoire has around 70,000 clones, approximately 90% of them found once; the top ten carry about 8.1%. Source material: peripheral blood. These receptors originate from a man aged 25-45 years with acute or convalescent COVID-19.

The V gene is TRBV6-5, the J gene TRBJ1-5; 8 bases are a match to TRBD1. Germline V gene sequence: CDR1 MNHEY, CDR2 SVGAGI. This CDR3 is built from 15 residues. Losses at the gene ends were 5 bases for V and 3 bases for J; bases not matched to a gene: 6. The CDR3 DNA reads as TGTGCCAGCAGTACCGGACAGGGCTACAATCAGCCCCAGCATTTT. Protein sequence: CASSTGQGYNQPQHF.

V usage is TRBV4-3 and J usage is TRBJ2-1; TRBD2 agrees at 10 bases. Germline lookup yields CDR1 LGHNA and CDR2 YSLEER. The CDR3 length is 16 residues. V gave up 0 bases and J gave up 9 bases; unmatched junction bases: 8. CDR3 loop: CASSQDPSGRRSEQFF. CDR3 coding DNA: TGCGCCAGCAGCCAAGACCCTAGCGGGAGACGTAGTGAGCAGTTCTTC.

For the CDR3, the DNA is TGTGCCAGCAGTGACGGTGCAGACACAGATACGCAGTATTTT. This gives the protein CASSDGADTDTQYF. The gene calls are TRBV6-4 and TRBJ2-3; D is unclear. CDR1 and CDR2 from the germline V gene are MRHNA and SNTAGT. The V end lost 2 bases, the J end lost 2 bases, and 8 bases lay between the germline ends. The CDR3 runs 14 residues.

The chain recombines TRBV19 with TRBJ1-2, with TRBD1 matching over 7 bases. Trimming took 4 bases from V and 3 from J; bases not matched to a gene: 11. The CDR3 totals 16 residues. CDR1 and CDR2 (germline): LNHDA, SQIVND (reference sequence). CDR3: CASSTRQGRTYYGYTF. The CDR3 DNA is TGTGCCAGTAGTACCCGACAGGGTCGGACTTACTATGGCTACACCTTC.

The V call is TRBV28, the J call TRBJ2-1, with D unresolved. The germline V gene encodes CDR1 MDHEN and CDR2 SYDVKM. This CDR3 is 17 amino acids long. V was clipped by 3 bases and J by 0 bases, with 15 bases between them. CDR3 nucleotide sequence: TGTGCCAGCAGTTTCCCCTTGAACACCTTCTCCTACAATGAGCAGTTCTTC. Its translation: CASSFPLNTFSYNEQFF.

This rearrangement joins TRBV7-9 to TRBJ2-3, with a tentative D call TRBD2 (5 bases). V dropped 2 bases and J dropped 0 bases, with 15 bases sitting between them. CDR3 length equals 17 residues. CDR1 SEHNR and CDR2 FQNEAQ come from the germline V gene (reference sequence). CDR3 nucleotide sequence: TGTGCCAGCAGCTTACCCTGGACTTACCAGAGCACAGATACGCAGTATTTT. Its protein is CASSLPWTYQSTDTQYF.

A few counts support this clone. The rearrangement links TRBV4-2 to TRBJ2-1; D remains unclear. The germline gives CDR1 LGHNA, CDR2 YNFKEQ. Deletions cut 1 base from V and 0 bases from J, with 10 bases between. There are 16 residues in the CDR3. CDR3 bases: TGTGCCAGCAGCCAAGGGGCCGTAAGCTCCTACAATGAGCAGTTCTTC. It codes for CASSQGAVSSYNEQFF.

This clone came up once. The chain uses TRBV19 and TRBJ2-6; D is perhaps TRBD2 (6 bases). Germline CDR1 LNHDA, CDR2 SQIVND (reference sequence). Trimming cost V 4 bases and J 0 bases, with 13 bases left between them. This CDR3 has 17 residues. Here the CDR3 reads CASSRASAPSGANVLTF. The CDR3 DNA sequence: TGTGCCAGTAGTAGGGCTAGCGCACCCTCTGGGGCCAACGTCCTGACTTTC.

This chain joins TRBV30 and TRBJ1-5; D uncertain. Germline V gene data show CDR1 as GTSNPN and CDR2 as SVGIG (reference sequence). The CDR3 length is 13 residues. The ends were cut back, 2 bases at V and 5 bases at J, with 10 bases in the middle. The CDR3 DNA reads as TGTGCCTGGAGTCAAGGGAGGGATCAGCCCCAGCATTTT. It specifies CAWSQGRDQPQHF.

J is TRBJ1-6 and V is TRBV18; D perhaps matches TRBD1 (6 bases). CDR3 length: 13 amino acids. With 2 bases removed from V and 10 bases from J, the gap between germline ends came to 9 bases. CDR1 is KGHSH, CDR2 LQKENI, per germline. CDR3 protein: CASSPGGGSPLHF. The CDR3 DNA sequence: TGTGCCAGCTCACCAGGGGGCGGATCACCCCTCCACTTT. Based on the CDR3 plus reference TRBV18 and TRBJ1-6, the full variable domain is NAGVMQNPRHLVRRRGQEARLRCSPMKGHSHVYWYRQLPEEGLKFMVYLQKENIIDESGMPKERFSAEFPKEGPSILRIQQVVRGDSAAYFCASSPGGGSPLHFGNGTRLTVT.

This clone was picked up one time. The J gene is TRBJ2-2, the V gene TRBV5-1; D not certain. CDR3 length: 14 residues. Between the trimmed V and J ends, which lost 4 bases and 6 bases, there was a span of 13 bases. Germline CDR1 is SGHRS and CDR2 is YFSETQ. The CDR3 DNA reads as TGCGCCAGCAGCATGACACCCTCGGCCGGGGAGCTGTTTTTT. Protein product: CASSMTPSAGELFF.

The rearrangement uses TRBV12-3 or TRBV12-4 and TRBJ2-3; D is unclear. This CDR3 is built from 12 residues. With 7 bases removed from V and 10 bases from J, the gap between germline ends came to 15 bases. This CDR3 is CASKNTEFSQYF. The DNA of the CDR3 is TGTGCCAGCAAGAACACAGAGTTTTCGCAGTATTTT.

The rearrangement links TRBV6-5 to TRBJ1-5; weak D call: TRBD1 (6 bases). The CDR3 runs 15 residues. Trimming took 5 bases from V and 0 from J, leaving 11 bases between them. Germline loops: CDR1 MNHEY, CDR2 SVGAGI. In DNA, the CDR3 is TGTGCCAGCAGTCGGGAGGGGGTTAGCAATCAGCCCCAGCATTTT. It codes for CASSREGVSNQPQHF.

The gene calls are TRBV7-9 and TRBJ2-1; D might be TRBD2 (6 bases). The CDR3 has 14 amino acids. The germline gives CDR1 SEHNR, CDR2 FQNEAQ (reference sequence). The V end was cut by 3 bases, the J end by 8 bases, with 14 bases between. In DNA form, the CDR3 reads TGTGCCAGCAGCTTGCCGGGACTTGTCGATGAGCAGTTCTTC. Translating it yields CASSLPGLVDEQFF.

The CDR3 bases are TGTGCCACCTACGACAGCTACACTGAAGCTTTCTTT. The encoded protein is CATYDSYTEAFF. The rearrangement links TRBV19 to TRBJ1-1, with D possibly being TRBD1 (5 bases). The germline CDR1 and CDR2 sequences are LNHDA and SQIVND (reference sequence). CDR3 size: 12 residues. Trimming pared 10 bases from V and 3 bases from J, leaving 12 bases between.

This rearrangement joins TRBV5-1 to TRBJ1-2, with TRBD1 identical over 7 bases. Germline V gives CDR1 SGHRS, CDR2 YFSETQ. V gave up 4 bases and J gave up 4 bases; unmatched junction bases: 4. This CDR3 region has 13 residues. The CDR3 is CASSRGQGYGYTF. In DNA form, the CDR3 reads TGCGCCAGCAGCAGGGGGCAGGGCTATGGCTACACCTTC.

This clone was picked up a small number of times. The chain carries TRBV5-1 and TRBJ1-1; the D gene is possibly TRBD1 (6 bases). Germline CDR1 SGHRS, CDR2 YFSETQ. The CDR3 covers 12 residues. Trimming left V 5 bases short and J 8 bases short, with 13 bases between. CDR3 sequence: CASRLTGDEAFF. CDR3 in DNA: TGCGCCAGCAGGCTGACAGGAGACGAAGCTTTCTTT.

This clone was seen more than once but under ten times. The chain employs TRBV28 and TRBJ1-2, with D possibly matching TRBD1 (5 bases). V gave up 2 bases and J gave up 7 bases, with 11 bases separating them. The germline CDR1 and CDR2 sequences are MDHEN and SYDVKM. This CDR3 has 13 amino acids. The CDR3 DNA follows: TGTGCCAGCAGTTTAGAACAGGCTCGTGGCTACACCTTC. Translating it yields CASSLEQARGYTF.

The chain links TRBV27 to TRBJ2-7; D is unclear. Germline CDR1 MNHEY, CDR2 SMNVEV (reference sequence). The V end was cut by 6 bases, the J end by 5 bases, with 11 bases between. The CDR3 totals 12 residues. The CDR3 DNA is TGTGCCAGCAGACTCATGTCTGACGAGCAGTACTTC. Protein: CASRLMSDEQYF.

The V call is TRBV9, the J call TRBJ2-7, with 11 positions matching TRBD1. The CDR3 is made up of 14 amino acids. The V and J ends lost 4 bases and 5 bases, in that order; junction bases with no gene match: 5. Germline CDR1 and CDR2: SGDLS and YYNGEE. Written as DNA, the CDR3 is TGTGCCAGCAGCCTCCGGACAGGGGGCGACGAGCAGTACTTC. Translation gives CASSLRTGGDEQYF.

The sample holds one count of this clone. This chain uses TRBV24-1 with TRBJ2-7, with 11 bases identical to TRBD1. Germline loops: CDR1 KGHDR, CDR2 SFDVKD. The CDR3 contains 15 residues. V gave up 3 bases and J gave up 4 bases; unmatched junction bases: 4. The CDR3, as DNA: TGTGCCACCAGTGATACCCGGGACAGGGGGTACGAGCAGTACTTC. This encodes CATSDTRDRGYEQYF.

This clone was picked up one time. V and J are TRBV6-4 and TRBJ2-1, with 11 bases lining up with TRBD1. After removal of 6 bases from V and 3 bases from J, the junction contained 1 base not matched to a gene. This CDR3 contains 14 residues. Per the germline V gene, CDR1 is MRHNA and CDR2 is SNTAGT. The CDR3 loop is CASSGTGGYNEQFF. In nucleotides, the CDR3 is TGTGCCAGCAGCGGGACAGGGGGCTACAATGAGCAGTTCTTC.

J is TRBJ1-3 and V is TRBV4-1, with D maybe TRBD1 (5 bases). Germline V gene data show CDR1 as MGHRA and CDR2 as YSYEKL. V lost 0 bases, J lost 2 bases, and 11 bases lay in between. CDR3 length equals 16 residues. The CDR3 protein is CASSQDKGKAGNTIYF. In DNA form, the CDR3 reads TGCGCCAGCAGCCAAGACAAGGGGAAAGCTGGAAACACCATATATTTT.

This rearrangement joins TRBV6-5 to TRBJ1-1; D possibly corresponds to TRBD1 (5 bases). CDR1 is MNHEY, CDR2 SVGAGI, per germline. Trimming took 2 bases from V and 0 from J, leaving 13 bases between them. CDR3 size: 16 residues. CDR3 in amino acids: CASSYLGGILNTEAFF. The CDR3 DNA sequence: TGTGCCAGCAGTTACCTCGGGGGGATCCTGAACACTGAAGCTTTCTTT.

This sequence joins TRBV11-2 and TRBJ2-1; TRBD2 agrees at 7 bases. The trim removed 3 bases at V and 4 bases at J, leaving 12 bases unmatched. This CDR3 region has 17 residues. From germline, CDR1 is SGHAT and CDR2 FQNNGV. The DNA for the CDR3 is TGTGCCAGCAGCTTGGGCCCCGGGGGACTACAGTACAATGAGCAGTTCTTC. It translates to CASSLGPGGLQYNEQFF.

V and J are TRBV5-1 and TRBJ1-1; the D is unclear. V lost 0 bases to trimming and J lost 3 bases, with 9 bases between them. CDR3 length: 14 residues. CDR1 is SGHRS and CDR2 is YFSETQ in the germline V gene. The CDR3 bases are TGCGCCAGCAGCTTGGATGCGAGGGACACTGAAGCTTTCTTT. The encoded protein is CASSLDARDTEAFF.

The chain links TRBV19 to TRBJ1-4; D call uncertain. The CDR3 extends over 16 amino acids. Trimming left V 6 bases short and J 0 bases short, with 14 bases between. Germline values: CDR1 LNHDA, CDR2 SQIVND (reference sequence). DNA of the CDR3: TGTGCCAGTAGAGGACGGGGTGGGACAACTAATGAAAAACTGTTTTTT. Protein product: CASRGRGGTTNEKLFF.

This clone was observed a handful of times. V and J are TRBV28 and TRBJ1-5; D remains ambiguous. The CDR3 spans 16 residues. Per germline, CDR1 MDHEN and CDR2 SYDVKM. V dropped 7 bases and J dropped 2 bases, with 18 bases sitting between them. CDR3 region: CASTLAVSIRNQPQHF. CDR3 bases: TGTGCCAGCACCCTTGCGGTCAGTATCCGCAATCAGCCCCAGCATTTT. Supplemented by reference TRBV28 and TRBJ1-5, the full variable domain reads DVKVTQSSRYLVKRTGEKVFLECVQDMDHENMFWYRQDPGLGLRLIYFSYDVKMKEKGDIPEGYSVSREKKERFSLILESASTNQTSMYLCASTLAVSIRNQPQHFGDGTRLSIL.

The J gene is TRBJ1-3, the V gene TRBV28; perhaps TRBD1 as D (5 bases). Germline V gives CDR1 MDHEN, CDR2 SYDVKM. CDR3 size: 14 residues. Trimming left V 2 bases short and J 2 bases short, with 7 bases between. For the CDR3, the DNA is TGTGCCAGCAGTTTAGGGGGGACTGGAAACACCATATATTTT. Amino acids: CASSLGGTGNTIYF.

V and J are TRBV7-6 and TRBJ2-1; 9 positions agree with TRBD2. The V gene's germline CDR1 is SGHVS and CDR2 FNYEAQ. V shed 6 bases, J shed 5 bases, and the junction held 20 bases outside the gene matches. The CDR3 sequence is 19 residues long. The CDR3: CASSHDFPGVAGANNEQFF. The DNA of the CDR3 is TGTGCCAGCAGTCACGATTTCCCAGGGGTAGCGGGGGCGAACAATGAGCAGTTCTTC.